Listed here are 31 T cell receptor beta chains from one sample, sequenced in a study of breast tumors, draining lymph nodes, adjacent tissues. The lymph nodes were axillary draining lymph nodes from breast cancer patients. MiXCR was run by TCRdb on the multiplex PCR reads, yielding one entry per CDR3 protein. The sample lists about 270,000 distinct CDR3 sequences, around 30% occurring once. Specimen: axillary lymph node tissue. The receptors stem from a female donor with breast cancer. Some clones in this sample may be carry-over from other donors' samples.

This clonotype was seen a few times. The genes are TRBV5-4 and TRBJ2-2, with 7 bases that match TRBD1. In germline, CDR1 is SGHNT, CDR2 YYREEE (reference sequence). The CDR3 is made up of 15 amino acids. Unmatched junction bases numbered 11, after V lost 7 bases and J lost 5 bases. For the CDR3, the DNA is TGTGCCAGCGGAAGTGAAGGGGGCGGGACCGGGGAGCTGTTTTTT. It yields the protein CASGSEGGGTGELFF.

The chain employs TRBV6-4 and TRBJ1-5; unclear D gene. Trimming took off 5 bases at V and 3 bases at J, with 17 bases between the two ends. Germline V gene lookup returns CDR1 MRHNA and CDR2 SNTAGT. The CDR3 runs 16 residues. The CDR3 loop is CASSLRAGPTNQPQHF. CDR3 nucleotides: TGTGCCAGCAGTCTACGGGCGGGTCCTACCAATCAGCCCCAGCATTTT.

A remark on this clonotype: As the CDR3 is not closed by the conserved phenylalanine or tryptophan, this likely results from a read error. The chain employs TRBV7-9 and TRBJ2-3; 9 bases align to TRBD1. The J call may be in error: the DNA end matches TRBJ1-5 better. Germline V lookup: CDR1 SEHNR, CDR2 FQNEAQ (reference sequence). This CDR3 is built from 15 residues. In DNA, the CDR3 is TGTGCCAGCAGCAAGACAGGGGGGTTGGCAGATACGCAGCATGTT. Its translation: CASSKTGGLADTQHV.

This clonotype was found many times. The V call is TRBV19, the J call TRBJ2-7; 8 bases fit TRBD2. V was clipped by 4 bases and J by 1 base; unmatched bases: 3. CDR1 and CDR2 from the germline V gene are LNHDA and SQIVND (reference sequence). This CDR3 contains 14 residues. DNA of the CDR3: TGTGCCAGTAGTAAGACTAGCGTTTCCTACGAGCAGTACTTC. It encodes CASSKTSVSYEQYF.

In its sample, this clonotype was seen many times. This rearrangement joins TRBV6-5 to TRBJ2-1; 9 bases are a match to TRBD2. The CDR3 is 16 residues long. Germline V lookup: CDR1 MNHEY, CDR2 SVGAGI. The V segment lost 2 bases and the J segment 4 bases; nucleotides outside the gene matches: 6. CDR3 in amino acids: CASSYQVTSGYNEQFF. CDR3 DNA: TGTGCCAGCAGTTACCAAGTGACTAGCGGATACAATGAGCAGTTCTTC.

This clonotype came up many times. The chain couples TRBV29-1 to TRBJ2-7; no clear D gene. The germline V gene has CDR1 SQVTM and CDR2 ANQGSEA. Trimming stripped 0 bases from V and 9 bases from J, with 18 bases between. This CDR3 region has 14 residues. DNA for the CDR3: TGCAGCGTTGAAGATGAGGTCCCTTCGGTCGCGCAGTACTTC. Its protein product is CSVEDEVPSVAQYF.

Of note for this clonotype: Being one base from a much bigger clone, this may be a read error. The chain has TRBV19 and TRBJ1-2; D might be TRBD1 (6 bases). Germline CDR1 reads LNHDA; CDR2 reads SQIVND (reference sequence). Trimming shortened V by 4 bases and J by 5 bases, and 14 bases separated the two germline ends. This CDR3 contains 14 residues. CDR3 nucleotide sequence: TGTGCCAGTAGTACGGACAGAAGTGGATATGGCTACACCTTC. It translates to CASSTDRSGYGYTF.

This clonotype was recorded at least ten times. The genes are TRBV2 and TRBJ2-7; possible D gene TRBD2, 5 bases. Germline lookup yields CDR1 SNHLY and CDR2 FYNNEI. V was shortened by 9 bases and J by 2 bases, with 11 bases between the two germline ends. The CDR3 has 12 residues. Here the CDR3 DNA reads TGTGCCAGTAGCGCACCTCCCTACGAGCAGTACTTC. It yields the protein CASSAPPYEQYF.

The rearrangement uses TRBV6-4 and TRBJ2-5; 9 nucleotides line up with TRBD2. The ends lost 6 bases at V and 0 bases at J; junction bases unmatched: 26. The CDR3 covers 22 residues. Germline loops: CDR1 MRHNA, CDR2 SNTAGT. Written as DNA, the CDR3 is TGTGCCAGCAGGTTAATAGCGGGGCCGACCCTAAAGACTAGCGGAAACCAAGAGACCCAGTACTTC. Translation: CASRLIAGPTLKTSGNQETQYF.

J is TRBJ1-2 and V is TRBV6-1; D is possibly TRBD1 (5 bases). This CDR3 is 15 amino acids long. Germline V lookup: CDR1 MNHNS, CDR2 SASEGT. Trimming left V 0 bases short and J 7 bases short, with 15 bases between. This CDR3 reads CASSEAQTDPCGYTF. CDR3 DNA: TGTGCCAGCAGTGAAGCGCAGACAGACCCTTGTGGCTACACCTTC.

This clonotype was detected many times. Written as DNA, the CDR3 is TGTGCCAGCAGCCCTCGGGACAGGGTAACAGATACGCAGTATTTT. Its translation: CASSPRDRVTDTQYF. This chain joins TRBV12-3 or TRBV12-4 and TRBJ2-3; the match to TRBD1 covers 9 bases. V shed 6 bases and J 3 bases; nucleotides not matched to a gene: 7. The CDR3 length is 15 residues.

This rearrangement joins TRBV9 to TRBJ1-1; D gene unclear. V dropped 4 bases and J dropped 1 base, with 11 bases sitting between them. Germline V gives CDR1 SGDLS, CDR2 YYNGEE. The CDR3 spans 14 residues. Here the CDR3 DNA reads TGTGCCAGCAGCCCATGGACTGAGAACACTGAAGCTTTCTTT. Translating gives CASSPWTENTEAFF. Using reference TRBV9 and TRBJ1-1 for the parts outside the CDR3, the full variable domain is DSGVTQTPKHLITATGQRVTLRCSPRSGDLSVYWYQQSLDQGLQFLIQYYNGEERAKGNILERFSAQQFPDLHSELNLSSLELGDSALYFCASSPWTENTEAFFGQGTRLTVV.

The chain couples TRBV12-5 to TRBJ2-7; D is possibly TRBD1 or TRBD2 (7 bases each). There are 17 residues in the CDR3. Trimming pared 0 bases from V and 2 bases from J, leaving 17 bases between. Per germline, CDR1 LGHNT and CDR2 FRNRAP. CDR3 loop: CASGLVLRQGGAYEQYF. The CDR3 region has the DNA TGTGCTAGTGGTTTGGTATTAAGACAGGGAGGGGCCTACGAGCAGTACTTC.

This clonotype was seen a single time. The chain has TRBV29-1 and TRBJ2-6; 8 bases are a match to TRBD1. The CDR3 consists of 14 residues. V shed 7 bases, J shed 3 bases, and the junction held 5 bases outside the gene matches. Germline V gene data show CDR1 as SQVTM and CDR2 as ANQGSEA. This chain's CDR3 is CSGGQGDGANVLTF. CDR3 bases: TGCAGCGGAGGACAGGGCGATGGGGCCAACGTCCTGACTTTC.

This clonotype was counted ten times or more. The gene calls are TRBV20-1 and TRBJ2-3; tentative D call: TRBD1 (6 bases). Deletions cut 0 bases from V and 9 bases from J, with 13 bases between. Germline lookup yields CDR1 DFQATT and CDR2 SNEGSKA (reference sequence). The CDR3 extends over 13 amino acids. CDR3 coding DNA: TGCAGTGCTAGAGATCCCCTCACAGGGACGCAGTATTTT. This translates into CSARDPLTGTQYF.

Regarding this clonotype: A read error may explain this, as a much larger clone is one base away. The genes are TRBV20-1 and TRBJ2-1; D might be TRBD1 (5 bases). The CDR3 covers 13 residues. CDR1 and CDR2 from the germline V gene are DFQATT and SNEGSKA (reference sequence). The CDR3 bases are TGCAGTACCCAGGGTAGCCCCTACAATGCGCAGTTCTTC. It codes for CSTQGSPYNAQFF.

This clonotype came up once. Its ends do not fully match the called genes, so a read error is possible. The CDR3 coding sequence is TGCAGTGCTAGCGTGTTTGACAGTGAGCAGCTCTTC. Protein product: CSASVFDSEQLF. The chain has TRBV20-1 and TRBJ2-1, with D maybe TRBD1 (5 bases). There are 12 residues in the CDR3. Per the germline V gene, CDR1 is DFQATT and CDR2 is SNEGSKA (reference sequence).

Concerning this clonotype itself: A much larger clone differs from this one at a single base, so this may be a read error. The rearrangement joins TRBV6-6 to TRBJ2-1; 11 bases fit TRBD1. The V and J ends lost 6 bases and 6 bases, in that order; junction bases with no gene match: 7. The CDR3 is 15 residues long. Looked up from germline, CDR1 is MNHNY and CDR2 is SVGAGI (reference sequence). The CDR3: CASREDRGRCNEQFF. The CDR3 bases are TGTGCCAGCAGAGAGGACAGGGGGCGATGCAATGAGCAGTTCTTC.

This clonotype was recorded at least ten times. The rearrangement links TRBV5-4 to TRBJ2-5; D is ambiguous. The CDR3 contains 14 residues. The ends were cut back, 0 bases at V and 3 bases at J, with 9 bases in the middle. Germline CDR1 reads SGHNT; CDR2 reads YYREEE (reference sequence). DNA for the CDR3: TGTGCCAGCAGCTTGGTATCTGGGGAAGAGACCCAGTACTTC. As protein: CASSLVSGEETQYF. The whole variable domain, remainder taken from reference TRBV5-4 and TRBJ2-5, is ETGVTQSPTHLIKTRGQQVTLRCSSQSGHNTVSWYQQALGQGPQFIFQYYREEENGRGNFPPRFSGLQFPNYSSELNVNALELDDSALYLCASSLVSGEETQYFGPGTRLLVL.

This clonotype has at least ten counts. The V call is TRBV9, the J call TRBJ2-1; D might be TRBD2 (5 bases). The CDR3 spans 15 residues. CDR1 and CDR2 (germline): SGDLS, YYNGEE. The V end lost 4 bases, the J end lost 6 bases, and 17 bases lay between the germline ends. In DNA form, the CDR3 reads TGTGCCAGCAGCCCCTTGGGAATCGGGGTCAATGAGCAGTTCTTC. This sequence encodes CASSPLGIGVNEQFF.

This clonotype was observed at least ten times. CDR3 residues: CSVEKTGTGVPREQYF. The CDR3 coding sequence is TGCAGCGTTGAGAAGACCGGGACAGGGGTCCCCCGCGAGCAGTACTTC. The rearrangement links TRBV29-1 to TRBJ2-7; 10 positions match TRBD1. The trim removed 3 bases at V and 6 bases at J, leaving 14 bases unmatched. This CDR3 is built from 16 residues. CDR1 and CDR2 (germline): SQVTM, ANQGSEA.

About this clonotype: This may come from a read error, since a much larger clone is one base off. V and J are TRBV7-2 and TRBJ2-3; either TRBD1 or TRBD2 may supply D (6 bases each). This CDR3 is built from 17 residues. Germline lookup yields CDR1 SGHTA and CDR2 FQGNSA. V lost 2 bases to trimming and J lost 14 bases, with 29 bases between them. This CDR3 reads CASSLRLSGARTDPRYF. In DNA form, the CDR3 reads TGTGCCAGCAGCTTACGCCTCTCGGGGGCTCGCACAGATCCGCGGTATTTT.

At least ten counts were recorded for this clonotype. The V call is TRBV5-1, the J call TRBJ1-3, with a possible D match to TRBD1 (5 bases). This CDR3 has 16 amino acids. Germline V gives CDR1 SGHRS, CDR2 YFSETQ. V lost 3 bases, J lost 0 bases, and 13 bases lay in between. CDR3 sequence (DNA): TGCGCCAGCAGCTCCGGACACGAGGGCTCTGGAAACACCATATATTTT. This gives the protein CASSSGHEGSGNTIYF.

Notes on this clonotype: One end of the junction does not line up with germline, which may come from a read error. The V and J genes are TRBV5-1 and TRBJ2-7; tentatively, D is TRBD1 or TRBD2 (7 bases each). The CDR3 consists of 15 residues. In germline, CDR1 is SGHRS, CDR2 YFSETQ. CDR3 nucleotides: TGTGCCAGCAGCTTGGGAGGGGGCGCTGACCGCGAGCAGTACTTC. Its protein product is CASSLGGGADREQYF.

The sample holds many counts of this clonotype. The rearrangement uses TRBV4-1 and TRBJ2-1; D is unresolved. The CDR3 totals 14 residues. Germline lookup yields CDR1 MGHRA and CDR2 YSYEKL. V was shortened by 0 bases and J by 6 bases, with 9 bases between the two germline ends. CDR3 region: CASSQDRSGNEQFF. The CDR3 nucleotides read TGCGCCAGCAGCCAAGATCGCTCCGGCAATGAGCAGTTCTTC.

This clonotype showed up many times. The chain couples TRBV4-3 to TRBJ2-7, with 8 bases fitting TRBD1. The CDR3 runs to 15 residues. In germline, CDR1 is LGHNA, CDR2 YSLEER. The trim removed 0 bases at V and 3 bases at J, leaving 4 bases unmatched. The CDR3 coding sequence is TGCGCCAGCAGCCAAGAGAGGGACAGGCGCTACGAGCAGTACTTC. This translates into CASSQERDRRYEQYF.

There are many counts of this clonotype. The rearrangement joins TRBV7-8 to TRBJ2-7; 10 nucleotides align to TRBD2. Germline loops: CDR1 SGHVS, CDR2 FQNEAQ. V dropped 1 base and J dropped 5; count of bases not matched to a gene: 11. The CDR3 is made up of 17 amino acids. Here the CDR3 reads CASSLGVRVAGGNEQYF. CDR3 DNA sequence: TGTGCCAGCAGCTTAGGTGTTAGAGTAGCGGGAGGCAACGAGCAGTACTTC.

This clonotype was counted a single time. The CDR3 DNA reads TGTGCCAGCAGTGCGGTAACCGGGGAGCTGTTTTTT. This encodes CASSAVTGELFF. The chain carries TRBV6-1 and TRBJ2-2, with D unclear. This CDR3 contains 12 residues. The V gene lost 4 bases and the J gene lost 5 bases, with 5 bases spanning the gap. Germline CDR1 reads MNHNS; CDR2 reads SASEGT.

This clonotype has ten or more counts. The chain joins TRBV7-3 to TRBJ2-2, with 7 nucleotides matching TRBD2. V gave up 6 bases and J gave up 0 bases; unmatched junction bases: 7. The CDR3 loop spans 16 amino acids. Germline V gives CDR1 SGHTA, CDR2 FQGTGA. The CDR3 loop reads CASRQQRGPNTGELFF. The CDR3 DNA is TGTGCCAGCAGACAACAGCGGGGACCGAACACCGGGGAGCTGTTTTTT.

This clonotype showed up many times. The J gene is TRBJ2-5, the V gene TRBV7-9; tentatively, D is TRBD2 (6 bases). Trimming took 6 bases from V and 9 from J, leaving 14 bases between them. Germline assignment: CDR1 SEHNR and CDR2 FQNEAQ (reference sequence). CDR3 length: 12 amino acids. The CDR3 DNA follows: TGTGCCAGCAGTATAGACCTAGCGCCCCAGTACTTC. This translates into CASSIDLAPQYF.

This clonotype was seen just once. At one of its ends the junction is not consistent with the germline gene, which may arise from a read error. The chain carries TRBV20-1 and TRBJ1-6; 9 nucleotides match TRBD1. In germline, CDR1 is DFQATT, CDR2 SNEGSKA (reference sequence). This CDR3 contains 15 residues. DNA for the CDR3: TGCAGTGCTCTTAGCCCCGGGACAGGGAATTCACCCCCCCACTTT. Residues: CSALSPGTGNSPPHF.